This T cell receptor beta chain is from a study of CD4+ T cells in melanoma. Whole-study findings and limits: Diverse differentiation states were reported for melanoma neoantigen-specific CD4+ T cells. A reported correlation linked neoantigen-specific CD4+ T cells to CD8+, macrophage and B cell function.

This clone has a single count. No antigen is known for it. TCRdb's table, derived via immunoSEQ multiplex PCR, lists solely in-frame clones and lacks some. The table shows around 100,000 clones, with about 90% occurring only once. CDR1 and CDR2 from the germline V gene are MGHRA and YSYEKL. The ends lost 7 bases at V and 0 bases at J; junction bases unmatched: 2. The CDR3 runs 13 residues. The sample taken for sequencing was peripheral blood. The TCR comes from a human donor with melanoma. V and J are TRBV4-1 and TRBJ1-1, with 7 nucleotides matching TRBD1. The chain's CDR3 is CASTGQVNTEAFF. The CDR3 nucleotides read TGCGCCAGCACTGGACAGGTGAACACTGAAGCTTTCTTT.